Below, 17 T cell receptor beta chains from the same sample are listed, as sequenced in a study of cytomegalovirus exposure and HLA in healthy donors. With 60 Vbeta and 13 Jbeta primers, the PCR was carried out. Profiled with immunoSEQ multiplex PCR; TCRdb holds only in-frame clones, not every one. This sample lists about 150,000 clones; its ten largest clones have around 1.6%. Sequenced input: PBMCs. The receptors come from a woman between 45 and 65 years old in good health and CMV-seronegative.

The genes are TRBV5-6 and TRBJ2-1; 7 bases agree with TRBD2. The CDR3 length is 15 residues. Germline CDR1 and CDR2: SGHDT and YYEEEE. V lost 3 bases, J lost 7 bases, and 10 bases stayed unmatched. The CDR3 reads CASSSPGGTGNEQFF. DNA of the CDR3: TGTGCCAGCAGCTCGCCCGGGGGGACGGGTAATGAGCAGTTCTTC.

The V gene is TRBV4-3, the J gene TRBJ1-2, with 9 bases that match TRBD1. Germline V gene sequence: CDR1 LGHNA, CDR2 YSLEER. V lost 3 bases, J lost 4 bases, and 6 bases stayed unmatched. CDR3 length: 15 amino acids. The CDR3 nucleotides read TGCGCCAGCAGCCAGGGGGGACAGGGTACCTATGGCTACACCTTC. Translation gives CASSQGGQGTYGYTF.

The CDR3 loop reads CASSFRQGPGETQYF. The DNA for the CDR3 is TGTGCCAGCAGTTTTCGACAGGGTCCTGGAGAGACCCAGTACTTC. This chain connects TRBV28 to TRBJ2-5, with TRBD1 matching 7 bases. V lost 3 bases, J lost 4 bases, and 8 bases stayed unmatched. Germline CDR1 reads MDHEN; CDR2 reads SYDVKM. This CDR3 is built from 15 residues.

J is TRBJ2-1 and V is TRBV5-1; 8 bases agree with TRBD2. Per germline, CDR1 SGHRS and CDR2 YFSETQ. The CDR3 extends over 14 amino acids. V trimming: 3 bases; J trimming: 5 bases; junction bases outside the gene matches: 4. CDR3 loop: CASSSLAGHNEQFF. CDR3 DNA: TGCGCCAGCAGCTCGTTAGCGGGGCACAATGAGCAGTTCTTC.

As to this clone: The junction departs from germline at one end; a sequencing error may be responsible. The CDR3 nucleotides are TGTACCAGCAGCGTAGCTTCGGGCAATCAGCCCCAGCATTTT. Translation gives CTSSVASGNQPQHF. The rearrangement links TRBV9 to TRBJ1-5; D remains unclear. The CDR3 runs to 14 residues. The germline gives CDR1 SGDLS, CDR2 YYNGEE.

The chain uses TRBV2 and TRBJ1-1; 9 nucleotides match TRBD1. The CDR3 runs to 15 residues. The germline CDR1 and CDR2 sequences are SNHLY and FYNNEI. J gave up 0 bases and V 5 bases, and 4 bases lay outside the gene matches. The CDR3 sequence is CASSIQGAVNTEAFF. In DNA form, the CDR3 reads TGTGCCAGCAGTATACAGGGGGCGGTGAACACTGAAGCTTTCTTT.

V usage is TRBV19 and J usage is TRBJ1-4; 7 nucleotides match TRBD1. After removal of 6 bases from V and 5 bases from J, the junction contained 6 bases not matched to a gene. CDR3 size: 14 residues. In germline, CDR1 is LNHDA, CDR2 SQIVND (reference sequence). For the CDR3, the DNA is TGTGCCAGTAGCGTGGGACAGCTAAATGAAAAACTGTTTTTT. This encodes CASSVGQLNEKLFF.

Points on this clone: Other DNA variants within this sample encode the same CDR3. The chain uses TRBV5-6 and TRBJ2-3, with D unresolved. CDR3 length: 14 residues. V was clipped by 0 bases and J by 1 base, with 6 bases between them. Germline V gene data show CDR1 as SGHDT and CDR2 as YYEEEE. CDR3 residues: CASSLVSRTDTQYF. CDR3 nucleotides: TGTGCCAGCAGCTTGGTATCCCGCACAGATACGCAGTATTTT.

This chain connects TRBV19 to TRBJ1-1, with D maybe TRBD1 (6 bases). The CDR3 is 14 amino acids. In germline, CDR1 is LNHDA, CDR2 SQIVND (reference sequence). Trimming stripped 3 bases from V and 4 bases from J, with 12 bases between. The CDR3 DNA reads as TGTGCCAGTAGTATCGGGGGCGGGAGCACTGAAGCTTTCTTT. It encodes CASSIGGGSTEAFF.

The rearrangement uses TRBV19 and TRBJ1-1; the D gene is possibly TRBD1 (5 bases). V was shortened by 7 bases and J by 3 bases, with 12 bases between the two germline ends. Germline CDR1 is LNHDA and CDR2 is SQIVND (reference sequence). The CDR3 covers 13 residues. The CDR3 reads CASTPRGYTEAFF. DNA for the CDR3: TGTGCCAGTACCCCCCGGGGGTACACTGAAGCTTTCTTT.

The rearrangement joins TRBV9 to TRBJ1-6; TRBD1 agrees at 10 bases. The ends lost 3 bases at V and 6 bases at J; junction bases unmatched: 0. The CDR3 has 14 amino acids. Germline CDR1 and CDR2: SGDLS and YYNGEE. The DNA for the CDR3 is TGTGCCAGCAGCGGGACAGGGGGTAATTCACCCCTCCACTTT. Encoded protein: CASSGTGGNSPLHF. The full variable domain, completed using reference TRBV9 and TRBJ1-6, is DSGVTQTPKHLITATGQRVTLRCSPRSGDLSVYWYQQSLDQGLQFLIQYYNGEERAKGNILERFSAQQFPDLHSELNLSSLELGDSALYFCASSGTGGNSPLHFGNGTRLTVT.

The chain links TRBV5-6 to TRBJ2-1; TRBD2 aligns across 8 bases. Germline values: CDR1 SGHDT, CDR2 YYEEEE. The length of the CDR3 is 14 residues. Trimming at V came to 4 bases and at J to 10 bases, leaving 10 bases not matched to a gene. CDR3 in DNA: TGTGCCAGCAGCGGGACGGCGGGGGGCCGGGAGCAGTTCTTC. Translated, it gives CASSGTAGGREQFF. Based on the CDR3 plus reference TRBV5-6 and TRBJ2-1, the full variable domain is DAGVTQSPTHLIKTRGQQVTLRCSPKSGHDTVSWYQQALGQGPQFIFQYYEEEERQRGNFPDRFSGHQFPNYSSELNVNALLLGDSALYLCASSGTAGGREQFFGPGTRLTVL.

This chain connects TRBV27 to TRBJ2-5; TRBD2 aligns across 16 bases. The ends lost 6 bases at V and 3 bases at J; junction bases unmatched: 7. Per germline, CDR1 MNHEY and CDR2 SMNVEV (reference sequence). CDR3 length: 17 residues. The CDR3 nucleotides are TGTGCCAGCAGGTTCCCGGGACTAGCGGGAGGGAAAGAGACCCAGTACTTC. Translated, it gives CASRFPGLAGGKETQYF.

The chain employs TRBV5-5 and TRBJ2-7; D not resolved. The V gene's germline CDR1 is SGHKS and CDR2 YYEKEE (reference sequence). There are 13 residues in the CDR3. Trimming took 1 base from V and 1 from J, leaving 6 bases between them. DNA for the CDR3: TGTGCCAGCAGCTTGATACGGTCCTACGAGCAGTACTTC. It specifies CASSLIRSYEQYF.

The chain is built from TRBV19 and TRBJ2-1; unclear D gene. CDR1 and CDR2 from the germline V gene are LNHDA and SQIVND (reference sequence). CDR3 length: 15 amino acids. Trimming stripped 0 bases from V and 2 bases from J, with 8 bases between. The CDR3 bases are TGTGCCAGTAGTATAGAATCCCAGGCCTACAATGAGCAGTTCTTC. Translation: CASSIESQAYNEQFF.

On this clone itself: The same CDR3 arises from other DNA sequences in this sample as well. The V and J genes are TRBV28 and TRBJ2-7, with D possibly matching TRBD1 (6 bases). The germline CDR1 and CDR2 sequences are MDHEN and SYDVKM. This CDR3 region has 12 residues. V shed 6 bases and J shed 4 bases, with 10 bases lying between them. In DNA, the CDR3 is TGTGCCAGCAGCCCTAGGGGGTACGAGCAGTACTTC. It yields the protein CASSPRGYEQYF.

The chain uses TRBV7-6 and TRBJ2-1; possible D gene TRBD2, 6 bases. Germline CDR1 and CDR2: SGHVS and FNYEAQ. The V and J ends lost 0 bases and 7 bases respectively, with 13 bases between them. This CDR3 has 15 residues. The CDR3 reads CASSLAVGGSNEQFF. The CDR3 DNA reads TGTGCCAGCAGCTTAGCGGTCGGAGGGTCGAATGAGCAGTTCTTC.